Sequencing of this T cell receptor beta chain was carried out in a study of cytomegalovirus exposure and HLA in healthy donors. The study's findings and limits: Further analysis was carried out later, and it showed several of the most significant clusters appearing linked to common viral pathogens.

The V gene's germline CDR1 is SGHTA and CDR2 FQGNSA. CDR3 length: 13 amino acids. Trimming left V 5 bases short and J 2 bases short, with 9 bases between. Turning to this clone: The antigen is unknown. Additional DNA sequences in this sample encode the identical CDR3.

PCR was performed using 60 Vbeta and 13 Jbeta primers. The assay was immunoSEQ multiplex PCR, and TCRdb's table has in-frame clones only and misses some. The sample contains approximately 80,000 clones, 65% to 80% of which appear only once. The J gene is TRBJ1-2, the V gene TRBV7-2; D is unresolved. The TCR comes from a woman between 35 and 50 years old in good health and CMV-seropositive. The sample comprised PBMCs. The CDR3 coding sequence is TGTGCCAGCAGCCCAGACACGAACTATGGCTACACCTTC. Its protein product is CASSPDTNYGYTF.